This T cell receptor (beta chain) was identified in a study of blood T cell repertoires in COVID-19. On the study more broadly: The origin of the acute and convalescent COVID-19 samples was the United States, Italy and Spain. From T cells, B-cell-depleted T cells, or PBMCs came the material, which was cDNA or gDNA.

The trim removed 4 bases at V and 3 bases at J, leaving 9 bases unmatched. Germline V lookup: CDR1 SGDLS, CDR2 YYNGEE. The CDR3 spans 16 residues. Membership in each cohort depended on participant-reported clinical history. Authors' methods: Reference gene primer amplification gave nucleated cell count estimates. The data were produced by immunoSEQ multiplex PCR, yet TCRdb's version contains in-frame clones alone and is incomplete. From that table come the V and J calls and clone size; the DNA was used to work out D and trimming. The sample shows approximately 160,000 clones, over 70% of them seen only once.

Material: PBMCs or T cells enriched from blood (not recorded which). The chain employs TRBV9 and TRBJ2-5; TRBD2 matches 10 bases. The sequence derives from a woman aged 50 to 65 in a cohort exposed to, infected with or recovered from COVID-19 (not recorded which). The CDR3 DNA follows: TGTGCCAGCAGCCCCCTCCTTAGCGGGGGGAAAGAGACCCAGTACTTC. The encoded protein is CASSPLLSGGKETQYF.